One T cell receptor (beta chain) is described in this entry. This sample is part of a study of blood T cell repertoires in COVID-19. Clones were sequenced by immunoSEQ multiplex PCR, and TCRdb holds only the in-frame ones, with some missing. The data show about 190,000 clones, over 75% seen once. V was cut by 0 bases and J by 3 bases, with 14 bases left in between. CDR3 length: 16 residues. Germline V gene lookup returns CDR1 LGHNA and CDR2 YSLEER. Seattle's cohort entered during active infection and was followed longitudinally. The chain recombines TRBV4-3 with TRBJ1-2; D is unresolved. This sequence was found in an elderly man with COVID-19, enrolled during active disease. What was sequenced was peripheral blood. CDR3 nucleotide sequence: TGCGCCAGCAGCCAAGATCTCGCAAGCCCCGACTATGGCTACACCTTC. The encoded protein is CASSQDLASPDYGYTF.